This TCR beta chain was sequenced during a study of Graves' ophthalmopathy and Graves' hyperthyroidism. Study-wide points: The study's model predicted ophthalmopathy progression at about 64% sensitivity and about 72% specificity. Blood repertoires reportedly contained most expanded thyroid clonotypes above 0.001 frequency.

RNA transcripts were the source from which TCR beta CDR3 regions were amplified. Investigators did first-round RT-PCR with HTBI primers, then second-round multiplex PCR. Using its own MiXCR run on the multiplex PCR reads, TCRdb lists one record per CDR3 protein. The sample has around 660,000 distinct CDR3 sequences, under 50% seen once. About this clonotype itself: What it binds is unknown. A much larger clone lies a single base off, so this may be a read error.

Other autoimmune diseases, uncontrolled infections, pregnancy or lactation ruled patients out of participation. The authors isolated PBMCs from more than 9 ml of fresh peripheral blood. This CDR3 has 15 residues. V lost 5 bases, J lost 10 bases, and 11 bases stayed unmatched. Germline V lookup: CDR1 MNHNS, CDR2 SASEGT. This sequence originates from an adult man with Graves' ophthalmopathy. The sequenced sample consisted of peripheral blood. The chain combines TRBV6-1 with TRBJ1-6, with 7 bases fitting TRBD1. CDR3 bases: TGTGCCAGCAGTACCTGGACAGGTCGCCCATCACCCCTCCACTTT. Encoded protein: CASSTWTGRPSPLHF.